This TCR beta chain was observed in a study of T cells in tuberculosis. Study information: This South African cohort compared adolescents with or without latent tuberculosis against adults with active tuberculosis. Whole-study findings and limits: Active tuberculosis cases were adults; controls were adolescents.

In germline, CDR1 is SGHRS, CDR2 YFSETQ. The CDR3 is 14 residues long. Trimming shortened V by 0 bases and J by 3 bases, and 9 bases separated the two germline ends. Details on this clone: The antigen remains unidentified.

The assay was immunoSEQ multiplex PCR, and TCRdb's table has in-frame clones only and misses some. The data show some 26,000 clones, around nine tenths seen once. The sequenced sample was PBMCs. This TCR came from a donor aged 10-30 years with latent tuberculosis or without tuberculosis infection. Some clones in this sample may be carry-over from other donors' samples. The chain couples TRBV5-1 to TRBJ1-1; D is perhaps TRBD1 (5 bases). The CDR3, as DNA: TGCGCCAGCAGCTTGGTTTGGGGGGACACTGAAGCTTTCTTT. Amino acids: CASSLVWGDTEAFF.